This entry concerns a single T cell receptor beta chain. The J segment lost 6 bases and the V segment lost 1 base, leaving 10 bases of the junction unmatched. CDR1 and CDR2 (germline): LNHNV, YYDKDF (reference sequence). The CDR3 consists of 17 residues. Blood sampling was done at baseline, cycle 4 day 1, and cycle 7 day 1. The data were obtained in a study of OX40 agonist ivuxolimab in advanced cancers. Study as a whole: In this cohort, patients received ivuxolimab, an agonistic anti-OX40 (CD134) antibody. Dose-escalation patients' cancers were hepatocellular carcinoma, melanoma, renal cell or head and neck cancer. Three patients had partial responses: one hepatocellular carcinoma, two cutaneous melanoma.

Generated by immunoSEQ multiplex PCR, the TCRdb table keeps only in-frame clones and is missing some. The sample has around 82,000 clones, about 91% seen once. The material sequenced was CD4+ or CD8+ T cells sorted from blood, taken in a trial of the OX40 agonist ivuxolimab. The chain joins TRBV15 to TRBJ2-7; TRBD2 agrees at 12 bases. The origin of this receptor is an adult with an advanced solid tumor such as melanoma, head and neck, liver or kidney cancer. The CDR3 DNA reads TGTGCCACCAGCAGAGGATCCGGACTAGCGGGATTGGGCGAGCAGTACTTC. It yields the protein CATSRGSGLAGLGEQYF. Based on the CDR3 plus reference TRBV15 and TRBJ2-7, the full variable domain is DAMVIQNPRYQVTQFGKPVTLSCSQTLNHNVMYWYQQKSSQAPKLLFHYYDKDFNNEADTPDNFQSRRPNTSFCFLDIRSPGLGDTAMYLCATSRGSGLAGLGEQYFGPGTRLTVT.